The 25 T cell receptor beta chains in this list originate from one sample, sequenced in a study of T cell repertoires in cytomegalovirus infection. These receptors have no identified antigens. Each CDR3 protein gets one entry after TCRdb re-called the reads with MiXCR. The repertoire holds around 900,000 distinct CDR3 sequences, with 30% to 40% as singletons. This specimen consisted of cultured CD8+ T cells from PBMCs, obtained from culture after CMV antigen stimulation. The receptors shown here come from a human donor in good health (CMV status not recorded). Some clones in this sample may be carry-over from other donors' samples.

This chain connects TRBV28 to TRBJ2-2; D is unclear. This CDR3 is built from 15 residues. The germline CDR1 and CDR2 sequences are MDHEN and SYDVKM. With 3 bases removed from V and 2 bases from J, the gap between germline ends came to 10 bases. CDR3 sequence: CASSFPSHNTGELFF. The CDR3, as DNA: TGTGCCAGCAGTTTCCCAAGCCATAACACCGGGGAGCTGTTTTTT. Together with reference TRBV28 and TRBJ2-2, the CDR3 gives the full variable domain: DVKVTQSSRYLVKRTGEKVFLECVQDMDHENMFWYRQDPGLGLRLIYFSYDVKMKEKGDIPEGYSVSREKKERFSLILESASTNQTSMYLCASSFPSHNTGELFFGEGSRLTVL.

The chain couples TRBV9 to TRBJ2-7; 8 bases are a match to TRBD1. In germline, CDR1 is SGDLS, CDR2 YYNGEE. Trimming took 0 bases from V and 3 from J; bases not matched to a gene: 2. The CDR3 contains 14 residues. CDR3 nucleotide sequence: TGTGCCAGCAGCGTAGTTGGACAGGGCTACGAGCAGTACTTC. Translating it yields CASSVVGQGYEQYF.

This clonotype showed up just a few times. This chain connects TRBV6-2 or TRBV6-3 to TRBJ1-1; D possibly corresponds to TRBD1 (5 bases). V was trimmed by 2 bases and J by 3 bases, leaving 10 bases between them. Germline V lookup: CDR1 MNHEY, CDR2 SVGEGT. This CDR3 has 14 amino acids. The CDR3 coding sequence is TGTGCCAGCAGTTACGCAGGGCCCTACACTGAAGCTTTCTTT. This translates into CASSYAGPYTEAFF.

The rearrangement uses TRBV7-2 and TRBJ1-1; D call uncertain. CDR1 is SGHTA, CDR2 FQGNSA, per germline. The CDR3 length is 13 residues. V dropped 0 bases and J dropped 8 bases, with 10 bases sitting between them. The CDR3 nucleotides are TGTGCCAGCAGCTTAGCTGATGCCAGGGAAGCTTTCTTT. Translation gives CASSLADAREAFF.

The V and J genes are TRBV13 and TRBJ2-7; maybe TRBD2 (6 bases). The CDR3 spans 12 residues. V dropped 4 bases and J dropped 9 bases, with 13 bases sitting between them. Germline V lookup: CDR1 PRHDT, CDR2 FYEKMQ (reference sequence). The CDR3 protein is CASSSGLAGQYF. The DNA of the CDR3 is TGTGCCAGCAGCTCGGGACTTGCGGGGCAGTACTTC. The variable domain in full, completed from reference TRBV13 and TRBJ2-7, reads AAGVIQSPRHLIKEKRETATLKCYPIPRHDTVYWYQQGPGQDPQFLISFYEKMQSDKGSIPDRFSAQQFSDYHSELNMSSLELGDSALYFCASSSGLAGQYFGPGTRLTVT.

The V and J genes are TRBV28 and TRBJ1-2; tentatively, D is TRBD1 (6 bases). The CDR3 extends over 14 amino acids. V lost 5 bases, J lost 2 bases, and 12 bases lay in between. Germline CDR1 and CDR2: MDHEN and SYDVKM. The CDR3 region is CASSPSGVNYGYTF. The CDR3 DNA sequence: TGTGCCAGCAGTCCTTCAGGGGTAAACTATGGCTACACCTTC.

The chain is built from TRBV4-1 and TRBJ2-2; the match to TRBD1 covers 10 bases. Germline trimming cut 4 bases from V and 4 bases from J; bases unmatched to any gene: 9. The germline V gene has CDR1 MGHRA and CDR2 YSYEKL. The CDR3 loop spans 17 amino acids. The CDR3 nucleotides read TGCGCCAGCAGCCCCAAACCGGGACAGGGGACCACCGGGGAGCTGTTTTTT. It is translated as CASSPKPGQGTTGELFF.

The sample holds one count of this clonotype. This sequence joins TRBV10-3 and TRBJ1-4; 11 bases are shared with TRBD1. CDR1 and CDR2 from the germline V gene are ENHRY and SYGVKD. Trimming took 6 bases from V and 7 from J; bases not matched to a gene: 10. The CDR3 spans 16 residues. The CDR3 DNA reads as TGTGCCATCAGAGTCCGGGACAGGGGGGCACGTGAAAAACTGTTTTTT. It codes for CAIRVRDRGAREKLFF.

The table lists this clonotype with a few counts. This chain connects TRBV7-9 to TRBJ2-1; the D is unclear. Trimming removed 4 bases at V and 4 bases at J, with 14 bases between. Germline V gives CDR1 SEHNR, CDR2 FQNEAQ (reference sequence). This CDR3 is 15 amino acids long. The CDR3 DNA follows: TGTGCCAGCAGCTCTCCTTCGACCGAGTACAATGAGCAGTTCTTC. Translated: CASSSPSTEYNEQFF.

This clonotype was counted at least ten times. This chain uses TRBV7-2 with TRBJ2-7; D is unresolved. V was trimmed by 2 bases and J by 4 bases, leaving 12 bases between them. Germline CDR1 and CDR2: SGHTA and FQGNSA. The CDR3 has 14 amino acids. In DNA, the CDR3 is TGTGCCAGCAGCTTAAACTATCCCTCGTACGAGCAGTACTTC. Translated, it gives CASSLNYPSYEQYF.

A word on this clonotype: A junction end diverges from the germline sequence, so it may reflect a read error. The chain recombines TRBV13 with TRBJ2-2; D gene ambiguous. Germline CDR1 and CDR2: PRHDT and FYEKMQ (reference sequence). The CDR3 runs 15 residues. The CDR3 spells CASSADIANTGELFF. CDR3 nucleotides: TGCGCCAGCAGCGCCGACATCGCGAACACCGGGGAGCTGTTTTTT.

V and J are TRBV19 and TRBJ2-3; no clear D. Trimming took 3 bases from V and 3 from J, leaving 10 bases between them. Germline CDR1 reads LNHDA; CDR2 reads SQIVND (reference sequence). The CDR3 loop spans 14 amino acids. The CDR3 DNA reads TGTGCCAGTAGTATCAGTGGCTCAACAGATACGCAGTATTTT. The encoded protein is CASSISGSTDTQYF.

V is TRBV6-2 or TRBV6-3 and J is TRBJ1-5, with no clear D. V dropped 2 bases and J dropped 3 bases, with 11 bases sitting between them. The germline V gene encodes CDR1 MNHEY and CDR2 SVGEGT. The CDR3 runs 15 residues. The DNA of the CDR3 is TGTGCCAGCAGTTACAAGTCAGTTCACAATCAGCCCCAGCATTTT. It codes for CASSYKSVHNQPQHF.

The chain is built from TRBV27 and TRBJ1-1; perhaps TRBD1 as D (5 bases). The CDR3 spans 19 residues. The V gene's germline CDR1 is MNHEY and CDR2 SMNVEV (reference sequence). Trimming took off 0 bases at V and 1 base at J, with 21 bases between the two ends. This CDR3 is CASSLSIFILGRENTEAFF. Written as DNA, the CDR3 is TGTGCCAGCAGTTTATCAATTTTCATTCTCGGCAGGGAGAACACTGAAGCTTTCTTT.

The V call is TRBV4-3, the J call TRBJ1-2; a weak D match, TRBD1 (5 bases). CDR1 is LGHNA and CDR2 is YSLEER in the germline V gene. Trimming cost V 4 bases and J 13 bases, with 16 bases left between them. This CDR3 contains 12 residues. The CDR3, as DNA: TGCGCCAGCAGCCGGGACGTGAGGACTCTCACCTTC. Amino acid sequence: CASSRDVRTLTF.

This clonotype has more than one count but fewer than ten. The CDR3 loop reads CASRRDMGDGYTF. The CDR3 nucleotides are TGTGCCAGCAGACGGGATATGGGTGATGGCTACACCTTC. The chain links TRBV5-6 to TRBJ1-2; D unclear. The CDR3 sequence is 13 residues long. Trimming cost V 5 bases and J 6 bases, with 14 bases left between them. Germline V gene data show CDR1 as SGHDT and CDR2 as YYEEEE.

In its sample, this clonotype was seen a few times. The chain couples TRBV27 to TRBJ2-7; 7 bases agree with TRBD2. Germline CDR1 MNHEY, CDR2 SMNVEV (reference sequence). The ends lost 3 bases at V and 2 bases at J; junction bases unmatched: 10. The CDR3 sequence is 16 residues long. As DNA, the CDR3 is TGTGCCAGCAGTTTTGGTCTGGGGGGGTTGCCCTACGAGCAGTACTTC. This sequence encodes CASSFGLGGLPYEQYF.

The chain employs TRBV6-2 or TRBV6-3 and TRBJ2-1, with 10 bases aligning to TRBD2. This CDR3 has 15 amino acids. CDR1 is MNHEY and CDR2 is SVGEGT in the germline V gene. J lost 8 bases, V lost 2 bases, and 6 bases had no gene match. The CDR3 loop is CASSYVASGGDEQFF. The CDR3 region has the DNA TGTGCCAGCAGTTACGTGGCTAGCGGGGGAGATGAGCAGTTCTTC.

The chain joins TRBV29-1 to TRBJ2-5, with 8 bases fitting TRBD1. CDR3 length: 16 residues. Trimming at V came to 0 bases and at J to 5 bases, leaving 11 bases not matched to a gene. CDR1 and CDR2 from the germline V gene are SQVTM and ANQGSEA. As DNA, the CDR3 is TGCAGCGTTGAAGATCCCCGCGACAGGGGTTCGGAGACCCAGTACTTC. It codes for CSVEDPRDRGSETQYF. Looking up the rest from reference TRBV29-1 and TRBJ2-5 gives the full variable domain: SAVISQKPSRDICQRGTSLTIQCQVDSQVTMMFWYRQQPGQSLTLIATANQGSEATYESGFVIDKFPISRPNLTFSTLTVSNMSPEDSSIYLCSVEDPRDRGSETQYFGPGTRLLVL.

Many counts were recorded for this clonotype. The V and J genes are TRBV7-3 and TRBJ2-5; perhaps TRBD1 as D (7 bases). Germline CDR1 and CDR2: SGHTA and FQGTGA. This CDR3 comprises 14 residues. V was shortened by 4 bases and J by 5 bases, with 14 bases between the two germline ends. The CDR3 is CASSSPAGGETQYF. DNA of the CDR3: TGTGCCAGCAGCTCCCCCGCAGGGGGGGAGACCCAGTACTTC.

The J gene is TRBJ2-3, the V gene TRBV27; D not resolved. The V gene lost 1 base and the J gene lost 2 bases, with 4 bases spanning the gap. The CDR3 has 13 amino acids. Per the germline V gene, CDR1 is MNHEY and CDR2 is SMNVEV (reference sequence). The CDR3 bases are TGTGCCAGCAGTTTATTCCCCACAGATACGCAGTATTTT. Amino acid sequence: CASSLFPTDTQYF.

This clonotype came up once. A read error may account for a junction end that differs from germline. The rearrangement links TRBV28 to TRBJ1-6; D is uncertain. Germline CDR1 and CDR2: MDHEN and SYDVKM. The CDR3 loop spans 13 amino acids. CDR3 loop: CASSFMNNSPLYF. The CDR3 coding sequence is TGTGCCAGCAGTTTTATGAATAATTCACCCCTCTACTTT. Supplemented by reference TRBV28 and TRBJ1-6, the full variable domain reads DVKVTQSSRYLVKRTGEKVFLECVQDMDHENMFWYRQDPGLGLRLIYFSYDVKMKEKGDIPEGYSVSREKKERFSLILESASTNQTSMYLCASSFMNNSPLYFGNGTRLTVT.

Of note for this clonotype: One junction end does not reproduce the germline sequence, and a read error may be involved. The gene calls are TRBV7-2 and TRBJ2-2; TRBD1 aligns across 7 bases. This CDR3 is 17 amino acids long. The germline gives CDR1 SGHTA, CDR2 FQGNSA. CDR3: CVSSQRAGTENTGELFF. The DNA of the CDR3 is TGTGTCAGCAGCCAAAGAGCCGGGACAGAAAACACCGGGGAGCTGTTTTTT.

This chain uses TRBV28 with TRBJ1-1; D is unresolved. The V and J ends lost 10 bases and 4 bases respectively, with 13 bases between them. The CDR3 contains 12 residues. The germline V gene has CDR1 MDHEN and CDR2 SYDVKM. In DNA, the CDR3 is TGTGCCAACGAGTCAGAATTCACTGAAGCTTTCTTT. Its translation: CANESEFTEAFF.

The table lists this clonotype with a count of one. This rearrangement joins TRBV27 to TRBJ2-5, with TRBD2 matching 16 bases. The CDR3 has 18 residues. J gave up 5 bases and V 5 bases, and 11 bases lay outside the gene matches. The germline CDR1 and CDR2 sequences are MNHEY and SMNVEV (reference sequence). CDR3 loop: CASSLSGTSGGAGETQYF. The CDR3 coding sequence is TGTGCCAGCAGTCTTTCCGGGACTAGCGGGGGGGCCGGGGAGACCCAGTACTTC.